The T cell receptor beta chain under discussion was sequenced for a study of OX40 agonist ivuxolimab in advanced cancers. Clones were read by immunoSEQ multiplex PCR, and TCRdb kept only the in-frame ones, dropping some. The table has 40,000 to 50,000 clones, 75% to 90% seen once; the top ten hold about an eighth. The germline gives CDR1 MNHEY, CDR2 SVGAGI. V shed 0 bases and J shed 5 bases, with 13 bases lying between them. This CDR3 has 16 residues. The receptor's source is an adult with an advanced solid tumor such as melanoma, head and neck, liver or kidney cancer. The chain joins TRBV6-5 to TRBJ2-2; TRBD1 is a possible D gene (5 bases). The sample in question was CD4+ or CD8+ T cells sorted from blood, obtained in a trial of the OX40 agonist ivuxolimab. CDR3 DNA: TGTGCCAGCAGTTACTCACAGGCCGGTCCAACCGGGGAGCTGTTTTTT. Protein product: CASSYSQAGPTGELFF.